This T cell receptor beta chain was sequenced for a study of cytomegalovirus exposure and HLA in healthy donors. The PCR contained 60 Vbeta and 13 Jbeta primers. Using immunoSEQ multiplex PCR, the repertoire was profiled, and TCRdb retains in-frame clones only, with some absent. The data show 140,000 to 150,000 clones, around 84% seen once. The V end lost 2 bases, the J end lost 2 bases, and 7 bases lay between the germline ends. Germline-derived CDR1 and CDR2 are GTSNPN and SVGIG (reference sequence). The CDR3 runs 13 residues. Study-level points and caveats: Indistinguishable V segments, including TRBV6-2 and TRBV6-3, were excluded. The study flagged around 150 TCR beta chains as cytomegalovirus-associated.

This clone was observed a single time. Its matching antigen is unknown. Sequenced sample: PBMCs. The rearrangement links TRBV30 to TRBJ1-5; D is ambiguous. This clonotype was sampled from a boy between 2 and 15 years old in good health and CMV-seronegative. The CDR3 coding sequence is TGTGCCTGGAGTCCTGGAGGCAATCAGCCCCAGCATTTT. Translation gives CAWSPGGNQPQHF.